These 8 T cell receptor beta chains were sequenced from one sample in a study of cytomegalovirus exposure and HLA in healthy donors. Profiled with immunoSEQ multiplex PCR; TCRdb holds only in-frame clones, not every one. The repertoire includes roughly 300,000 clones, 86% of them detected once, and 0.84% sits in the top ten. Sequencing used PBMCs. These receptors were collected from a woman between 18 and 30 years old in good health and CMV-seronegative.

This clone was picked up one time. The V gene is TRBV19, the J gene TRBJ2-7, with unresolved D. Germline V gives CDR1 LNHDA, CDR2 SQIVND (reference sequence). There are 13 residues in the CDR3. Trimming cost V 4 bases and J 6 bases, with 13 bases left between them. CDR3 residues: CASSTPGSSEQYF. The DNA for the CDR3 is TGTGCCAGTAGTACCCCAGGTAGTTCCGAGCAGTACTTC.

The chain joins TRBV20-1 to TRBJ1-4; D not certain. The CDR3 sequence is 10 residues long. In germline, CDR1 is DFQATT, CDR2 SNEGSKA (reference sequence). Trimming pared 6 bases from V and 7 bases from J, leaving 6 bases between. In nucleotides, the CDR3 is TGCAGTGCCTCCCTTGAAAAACTGTTTTTT. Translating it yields CSASLEKLFF.

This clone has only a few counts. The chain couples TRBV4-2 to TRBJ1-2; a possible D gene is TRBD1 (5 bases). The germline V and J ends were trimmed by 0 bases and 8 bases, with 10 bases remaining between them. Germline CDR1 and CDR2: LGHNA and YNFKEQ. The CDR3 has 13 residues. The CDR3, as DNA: TGTGCCAGCAGCCAAGAGGGGGGGTCGGGCTACACCTTC. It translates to CASSQEGGSGYTF.

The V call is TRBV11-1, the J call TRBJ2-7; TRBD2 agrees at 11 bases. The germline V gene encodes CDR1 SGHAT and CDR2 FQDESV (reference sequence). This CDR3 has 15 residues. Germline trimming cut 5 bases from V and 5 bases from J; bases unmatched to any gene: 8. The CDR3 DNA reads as TGTGCCAGCAGCCCACTAGCGGGAGTCACCCACGAGCAGTACTTC. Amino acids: CASSPLAGVTHEQYF.

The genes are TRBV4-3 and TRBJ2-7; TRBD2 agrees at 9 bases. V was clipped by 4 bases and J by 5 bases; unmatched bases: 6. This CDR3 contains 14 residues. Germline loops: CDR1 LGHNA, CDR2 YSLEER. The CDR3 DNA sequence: TGCGCCAGCAGCCCTTGGACTAGCGCCAACGAGCAGTACTTC. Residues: CASSPWTSANEQYF.

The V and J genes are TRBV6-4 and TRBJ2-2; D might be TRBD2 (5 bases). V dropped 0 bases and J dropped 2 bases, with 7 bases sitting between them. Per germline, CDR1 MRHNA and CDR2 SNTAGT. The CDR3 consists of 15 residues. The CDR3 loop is CASSDSTGNTGELFF. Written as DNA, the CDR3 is TGTGCCAGCAGTGACTCGACGGGAAACACCGGGGAGCTGTTTTTT.

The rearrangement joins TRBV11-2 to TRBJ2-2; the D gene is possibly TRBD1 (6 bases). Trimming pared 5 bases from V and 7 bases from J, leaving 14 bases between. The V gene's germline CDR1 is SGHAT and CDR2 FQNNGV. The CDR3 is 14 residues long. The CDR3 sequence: CASSQAQGYGELFF. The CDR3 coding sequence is TGTGCCAGCAGCCAGGCCCAGGGGTACGGGGAGCTGTTTTTT.

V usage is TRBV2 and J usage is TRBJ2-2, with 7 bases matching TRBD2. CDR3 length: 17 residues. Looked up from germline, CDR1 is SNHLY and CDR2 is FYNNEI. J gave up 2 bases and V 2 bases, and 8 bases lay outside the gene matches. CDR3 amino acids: CASSEWGGLLNTGELFF. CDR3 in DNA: TGTGCCAGCAGTGAATGGGGGGGACTGCTAAACACCGGGGAGCTGTTTTTT.